The 25 T cell receptor beta chains below all came from one sample that was sequenced in a study of T cell repertoires in cytomegalovirus infection. TCRdb used MiXCR to reprocess the reads, holding one entry per CDR3 protein. Of over 250,000 distinct CDR3 sequences listed, around 20% were seen once; the top ten hold approximately 19%. Their recognized antigens are unknown. This material consisted of cultured PBMCs, taken from culture after CMV antigen stimulation. These receptors came from a human donor in good health (CMV status not recorded). Some clones in this sample may be carry-over from other donors' samples.

This clonotype appeared a few times. The gene calls are TRBV11-2 and TRBJ2-6; D not resolved. The CDR3 contains 16 residues. V lost 1 base and J 1 base, leaving 8 bases between the germline ends. The germline gives CDR1 SGHAT, CDR2 FQNNGV. The CDR3 coding sequence is TGTGCCAGCAGCTTAGTATCCCTATCTGGGGCCAACGTCCTGACTTTC. Translation gives CASSLVSLSGANVLTF. Together with reference TRBV11-2 and TRBJ2-6, the CDR3 gives the full variable domain: EAGVAQSPRYKIIEKRQSVAFWCNPISGHATLYWYQQILGQGPKLLIQFQNNGVVDDSQLPKDRFSAERLKGVDSTLKIQPAKLEDSAVYLCASSLVSLSGANVLTFGAGSRLTVL.

The V and J genes are TRBV6-2 or TRBV6-3 and TRBJ2-3; 7 nucleotides agree with TRBD2. Germline V gene sequence: CDR1 MNHEY, CDR2 SVGEGT. With 6 bases clipped from V and 5 bases from J, the junction kept 11 bases outside the gene matches. The CDR3 runs to 15 residues. In DNA form, the CDR3 reads TGTGCCAGCAGATCGACTAGCAGACGGATAGATACGCAGTATTTT. The encoded protein is CASRSTSRRIDTQYF.

This clonotype was counted ten times or more. The CDR3 here is CASAGFATNEKLFF. The CDR3 nucleotides read TGTGCCAGCGCTGGGTTTGCAACTAATGAAAAACTGTTTTTT. The chain combines TRBV11-1 with TRBJ1-4, with D unclear. The germline CDR1 and CDR2 sequences are SGHAT and FQDESV (reference sequence). The CDR3 sequence is 14 residues long. Trimming removed 8 bases from V and 0 bases from J, with 10 bases in between.

This clonotype was observed at least ten times. V and J are TRBV7-2 and TRBJ2-2; 7 positions agree with TRBD2. V shed 5 bases and J 0 bases; nucleotides not matched to a gene: 3. From germline, CDR1 is SGHTA and CDR2 FQGNSA. The CDR3 totals 15 residues. The CDR3 reads CASSQLATNTGELFF. CDR3 DNA: TGTGCCAGCAGCCAACTAGCGACGAACACCGGGGAGCTGTTTTTT.

The chain is built from TRBV7-2 and TRBJ1-2, with a weak D call TRBD1 (5 bases). The V end was cut by 1 base, the J end by 6 bases, with 12 bases between. CDR3 length equals 14 residues. The germline gives CDR1 SGHTA, CDR2 FQGNSA. CDR3 loop: CASSLGQGNHGYTF. CDR3 DNA sequence: TGTGCCAGCAGCTTAGGGCAGGGAAACCATGGCTACACCTTC.

This clonotype has just a few counts. The chain carries TRBV9 and TRBJ1-4, with TRBD1 matching over 7 bases. The trim removed 0 bases at V and 8 bases at J, leaving 13 bases unmatched. The length of the CDR3 is 17 residues. Germline V gives CDR1 SGDLS, CDR2 YYNGEE. This CDR3 is CASSVDGQAGLGEKLFF. As DNA, the CDR3 is TGTGCCAGCAGCGTAGATGGACAGGCCGGGTTAGGAGAAAAACTGTTTTTT.

Only a few counts were recorded for this clonotype. This rearrangement joins TRBV28 to TRBJ1-4; D is ambiguous. Germline V lookup: CDR1 MDHEN, CDR2 SYDVKM. Trimming removed 8 bases from V and 8 bases from J, with 15 bases in between. The CDR3 has 13 amino acids. CDR3 loop: CASGEPRREKLFF. CDR3 DNA: TGTGCCAGCGGCGAACCGCGTAGGGAAAAACTGTTTTTT.

The rearrangement links TRBV27 to TRBJ1-1, with TRBD1 matching 8 bases. The trim removed 7 bases at V and 5 bases at J, leaving 15 bases unmatched. CDR1 and CDR2 from the germline V gene are MNHEY and SMNVEV (reference sequence). The CDR3 loop spans 16 amino acids. CDR3 in DNA: TGTGCCAGCACAATCGGGGCAGGGGGCGCTTGGACTGAAGCTTTCTTT. Translation gives CASTIGAGGAWTEAFF.

In its sample, this clonotype was seen many times. The V call is TRBV7-9, the J call TRBJ2-6; 10 bases agree with TRBD1. V lost 4 bases and J lost 0; bases outside the gene matches: 12. Germline V gene lookup returns CDR1 SEHNR and CDR2 FQNEAQ (reference sequence). The CDR3 totals 20 residues. CDR3 residues: CASSSSTGGLPYSGANVLTF. The CDR3 DNA reads TGTGCCAGCAGCTCCTCGACAGGGGGCCTGCCATACTCTGGGGCCAACGTCCTGACTTTC.

The genes are TRBV4-1 and TRBJ2-5; no reliable D call. Germline V gives CDR1 MGHRA, CDR2 YSYEKL. Deletions cut 3 bases from V and 7 bases from J, with 21 bases between. The CDR3 spans 16 residues. The CDR3 coding sequence is TGCGCCAGCAGCCACGGACGAGGTGGACCTCTTGGGACCCAGTACTTC. Residues: CASSHGRGGPLGTQYF.

The genes are TRBV13 and TRBJ2-1; a possible D gene is TRBD2 (6 bases). The CDR3 has 17 amino acids. V was clipped by 2 bases and J by 4 bases, with 18 bases between them. Germline V gene data show CDR1 as PRHDT and CDR2 as FYEKMQ (reference sequence). In DNA form, the CDR3 reads TGTGCCAGCAGCTTAAGCTCGTGGGGGACTTCGTACAATGAGCAGTTCTTC. This sequence encodes CASSLSSWGTSYNEQFF.

V usage is TRBV28 and J usage is TRBJ1-2; D gene unclear. The CDR3 runs 15 residues. CDR1 is MDHEN, CDR2 SYDVKM, per germline. With 4 bases removed from V and 0 bases from J, the gap between germline ends came to 12 bases. The CDR3 coding sequence is TGTGCCAGCAGTTCGGCAGTACCACCTAACTATGGCTACACCTTC. It yields the protein CASSSAVPPNYGYTF.

This chain joins TRBV20-1 and TRBJ2-1, with TRBD2 identical over 8 bases. V shed 4 bases, J shed 9 bases, and the junction held 11 bases outside the gene matches. The CDR3 totals 14 residues. Germline values: CDR1 DFQATT, CDR2 SNEGSKA (reference sequence). This CDR3 is CSATSREGPPEQFF. The CDR3 DNA sequence: TGCAGTGCTACTTCCCGGGAGGGCCCTCCTGAGCAGTTCTTC.

The V call is TRBV12-3 or TRBV12-4, the J call TRBJ1-1; D might be TRBD1 (5 bases). V lost 3 bases, J lost 1 base, and 21 bases lay in between. The CDR3 loop spans 18 amino acids. The CDR3 loop is CASSFRALNPGGNTEAFF. The DNA for the CDR3 is TGTGCCAGCAGTTTTCGGGCACTCAACCCGGGGGGGAACACTGAAGCTTTCTTT.

In its sample, this clonotype was seen many times. The chain employs TRBV7-2 and TRBJ2-1; D uncertain. Between the trimmed V and J ends, which lost 1 base and 10 bases, there was a span of 11 bases. This CDR3 is 13 amino acids long. Germline V gives CDR1 SGHTA, CDR2 FQGNSA. The CDR3 is CASSLVQTLEQFF. The DNA for the CDR3 is TGTGCCAGCAGCTTAGTTCAGACGCTGGAGCAGTTCTTC. Full variable domain (remainder filled in from reference TRBV7-2 and TRBJ2-1): GAGVSQSPSNKVTEKGKDVELRCDPISGHTALYWYRQSLGQGLEFLIYFQGNSAPDKSGLPSDRFSAERTGGSVSTLTIQRTQQEDSAVYLCASSLVQTLEQFFGPGTRLTVL.

This clonotype was observed a handful of times. The chain carries TRBV5-6 and TRBJ2-7; possible D gene TRBD2, 6 bases. Germline CDR1 reads SGHDT; CDR2 reads YYEEEE. V gave up 0 bases and J gave up 2 bases, with 12 bases separating them. This CDR3 contains 15 residues. The CDR3 nucleotides read TGTGCCAGCAGCTTGGTCGGCGCGGGACCCTACGAGCAGTACTTC. It codes for CASSLVGAGPYEQYF. Combining the CDR3 with reference TRBV5-6 and TRBJ2-7 gives the whole variable domain DAGVTQSPTHLIKTRGQQVTLRCSPKSGHDTVSWYQQALGQGPQFIFQYYEEEERQRGNFPDRFSGHQFPNYSSELNVNALLLGDSALYLCASSLVGAGPYEQYFGPGTRLTVT.

The chain employs TRBV20-1 and TRBJ2-3; 9 bases align to TRBD1. CDR3 length equals 15 residues. V gave up 0 bases and J gave up 4 bases; unmatched junction bases: 5. Germline V gives CDR1 DFQATT, CDR2 SNEGSKA (reference sequence). The CDR3 protein is CSAREGQGGADTQYF. In nucleotides, the CDR3 is TGCAGTGCTAGAGAGGGACAGGGTGGGGCAGATACGCAGTATTTT.

This clonotype was detected only a few times. The chain has TRBV6-1 and TRBJ1-2; D is ambiguous. V lost 10 bases and J 8 bases, leaving 20 bases between the germline ends. Germline lookup yields CDR1 MNHNS and CDR2 SASEGT. CDR3 size: 13 residues. The CDR3 loop reads CATWGEDLSGYTF. Here the CDR3 DNA reads TGTGCCACCTGGGGAGAGGACCTCTCCGGCTACACCTTC.

This clonotype was recorded a few times. This sequence joins TRBV4-3 and TRBJ1-2; D gene uncertain. Trimming stripped 4 bases from V and 9 bases from J, with 15 bases between. The length of the CDR3 is 13 residues. From germline, CDR1 is LGHNA and CDR2 YSLEER. CDR3 nucleotides: TGCGCCAGCAGCCCTACAACGGGCACAAGCTACACCTTC. As protein: CASSPTTGTSYTF.

This clonotype was detected only a few times. V gene TRBV12-3 or TRBV12-4 combines with J gene TRBJ2-7; 7 bases are a match to TRBD2. The V gene end was trimmed by 5 bases and the J gene end by 0 bases; junction bases not matched to a gene: 13. The CDR3 covers 17 residues. CDR3 in DNA: TGTGCCAGCAGTCCTTATGGGGGGGGTATTTTCTCCTACGAGCAGTACTTC. Its translation: CASSPYGGGIFSYEQYF.

Comments on this clonotype: A much more abundant neighbour one base away suggests this may be a read error. The chain uses TRBV12-3 or TRBV12-4 and TRBJ1-5; D is uncertain. The CDR3 has 13 residues. V shed 1 base and J shed 9 bases, with 10 bases lying between them. The CDR3 DNA sequence: TGTGCCAGCAGTTTAGTACGGGATCGGCCCCAGCATTTT. Translating gives CASSLVRDRPQHF.

The chain uses TRBV12-3 or TRBV12-4 and TRBJ1-1; no definite D call. Trimming took off 7 bases at V and 1 base at J, with 7 bases between the two ends. The CDR3 totals 12 residues. The CDR3 loop reads CASKAPNTEAFF. Here the CDR3 DNA reads TGTGCCAGCAAGGCACCGAACACTGAAGCTTTCTTT.

This clonotype was found many times. V usage is TRBV7-2 and J usage is TRBJ1-1; the D is unclear. Germline CDR1 and CDR2: SGHTA and FQGNSA. V was cut by 3 bases and J by 6 bases, with 8 bases left in between. CDR3 length: 12 residues. CDR3 amino acids: CASSLYGAEAFF. The DNA of the CDR3 is TGTGCCAGCAGCTTGTACGGGGCTGAAGCTTTCTTT.

In its sample, this clonotype was seen many times. V is TRBV12-3 or TRBV12-4 and J is TRBJ2-7; D may be TRBD1 or TRBD2 (5 bases each). The CDR3 has 14 residues. V was trimmed by 5 bases and J by 2 bases, leaving 13 bases between them. The CDR3 sequence is CASSAGDRPYEQYV. DNA for the CDR3: TGTGCCAGCAGTGCCGGGGACCGGCCCTACGAGCAGTACGTC.

This clonotype was observed once. The chain employs TRBV4-2 and TRBJ2-3, with 10 bases aligning to TRBD2. Germline V gene data show CDR1 as LGHNA and CDR2 as YNFKEQ. After removal of 4 bases from V and 2 bases from J, the junction contained 9 bases not matched to a gene. The CDR3 contains 17 residues. In nucleotides, the CDR3 is TGTGCCAGCAGCCTCGTGGCTAGCGGGAGTAACACAGATACGCAGTATTTT. Encoded protein: CASSLVASGSNTDTQYF.